The sequence of this T cell receptor (beta chain) was determined in a study of beta chain features in type 1 diabetes. General study points: In the patient group, naive, central memory and Treg TCRB repertoires seemed more alike than in the healthy donor group. There was a moderate but significant shortening of TCRB CDR3s in all four CD4+ subsets of Type 1 diabetes patients. Since sequencing was performed on cDNA, cells with high TCR expression could be over-represented.

Per germline, CDR1 SGHTA and CDR2 FQGTGA. Trimming pared 7 bases from V and 4 bases from J, leaving 18 bases between. CDR3 length equals 15 residues. Every isolated RNA sample was fully reverse transcribed, so sequencing captured expressed TCRB transcripts. The repertoire was sequenced with immunoSEQ multiplex PCR; TCRdb's copy has only in-frame clones and lacks some. The repertoire holds about 660,000 clones, about 14% seen once, with just under 0.04% in the top ten. Regarding this clone: Its antigen is unidentified.

Every donor had blood drawn once into heparin, 100 to 150 mL on average. The receptor comes from a young man with type 1 diabetes. Sequencing used naive CD4+ T cells from blood. The chain employs TRBV7-3 and TRBJ2-3; TRBD2 is a possible D gene (5 bases). The CDR3 DNA sequence: TGTGCCAGCACCCCGACCACCGGAGGTGCAGATACGCAGTATTTT. Residues: CASTPTTGGADTQYF.